The 17 T cell receptor beta chains below come from one sample, sequenced in a study of blood T cell repertoires in COVID-19. Assay used: immunoSEQ multiplex PCR; TCRdb lists only in-frame clones, some missing. The table includes hundreds of thousands of clones, just over 85% detected once. The material sequenced was peripheral blood. These receptors were taken from a woman aged 30 to 39 with active or convalescent COVID-19.

The rearrangement joins TRBV10-2 to TRBJ1-2; D perhaps matches TRBD1 (6 bases). CDR1 is WSHSY and CDR2 is SAAADI in the germline V gene. Trimming left V 0 bases short and J 5 bases short, with 19 bases between. The CDR3 contains 17 residues. The CDR3 is CASSESAQGPAPYGYTF. The DNA of the CDR3 is TGCGCCAGCAGTGAGTCCGCACAGGGACCCGCACCATATGGCTACACCTTC.

The chain carries TRBV7-2 and TRBJ2-1; 10 bases are shared with TRBD2. The CDR3 consists of 18 residues. Germline V gene lookup returns CDR1 SGHTA and CDR2 FQGNSA. The junction had 14 bases not matched to a gene; V was cut back by 5 bases and J by 4 bases. The CDR3 bases are TGTGCCAGCAGCCCCAAGGGGTTGGCTAGCGGGAGATACAATGAGCAGTTCTTC. Its protein product is CASSPKGLASGRYNEQFF.

CDR3 sequence reads: CASSLGDRFTDTQYF. The CDR3 DNA reads TGTGCCAGCAGCTTAGGAGATCGGTTTACAGATACGCAGTATTTT. The V call is TRBV11-3, the J call TRBJ2-3; no definite D call. The germline CDR1 and CDR2 sequences are SGHNT and YENEEA. The CDR3 extends over 15 amino acids. Trimming shortened V by 1 base and J by 3 bases, and 11 bases separated the two germline ends.

As regards this clone: This sample includes further DNA sequences coding for the same CDR3. The chain has TRBV19 and TRBJ1-1, with D unresolved. V was cut by 3 bases and J by 1 base, with 9 bases left in between. The CDR3 runs to 14 residues. From germline, CDR1 is LNHDA and CDR2 SQIVND (reference sequence). CDR3 sequence (DNA): TGTGCCAGTAGTATTTCCCGCGGGAACACTGAAGCTTTCTTT. Amino acid sequence: CASSISRGNTEAFF.

V gene TRBV19 combines with J gene TRBJ1-2, with 10 nucleotides matching TRBD1. Germline CDR1 reads LNHDA; CDR2 reads SQIVND (reference sequence). V shed 4 bases and J 4 bases; nucleotides not matched to a gene: 12. The CDR3 covers 17 residues. CDR3 protein: CASSRGPPGQGTYGYTF. The CDR3 DNA reads as TGTGCCAGTAGTAGAGGGCCACCGGGACAGGGGACCTATGGCTACACCTTC.

This clone has more than one count but fewer than ten. The V gene is TRBV20-1, the J gene TRBJ1-4, with D uncertain. The V end was cut by 6 bases, the J end by 5 bases, with 10 bases between. Germline assignment: CDR1 DFQATT and CDR2 SNEGSKA (reference sequence). The CDR3 spans 12 residues. CDR3 sequence: CSASGPNEKLFF. Here the CDR3 DNA reads TGCAGTGCCAGTGGGCCCAATGAAAAACTGTTTTTT.

This clone was seen only a few times. The chain uses TRBV10-2 and TRBJ1-1; weak D call: TRBD1 (5 bases). The CDR3 length is 11 residues. V was clipped by 5 bases and J by 7 bases, with 8 bases between them. CDR1 and CDR2 from the germline V gene are WSHSY and SAAADI. The CDR3 loop is CASSQGGEAFF. CDR3 bases: TGCGCCAGCAGTCAGGGAGGTGAAGCTTTCTTT.

This clone was counted only a few times. This chain links TRBV5-4 with TRBJ1-2; 12 bases agree with TRBD1. Germline-derived CDR1 and CDR2 are SGHNT and YYREEE (reference sequence). After removal of 6 bases from V and 8 bases from J, the junction contained 11 bases not matched to a gene. The CDR3 runs to 15 residues. In nucleotides, the CDR3 is TGTGCCAGCATCATGGCGGGACAGGGGGCTGAAGGCTACACCTTC. Residues: CASIMAGQGAEGYTF. Full variable domain (outside the CDR3, taken from reference TRBV5-4 and TRBJ1-2): ETGVTQSPTHLIKTRGQQVTLRCSSQSGHNTVSWYQQALGQGPQFIFQYYREEENGRGNFPPRFSGLQFPNYSSELNVNALELDDSALYLCASIMAGQGAEGYTFGSGTRLTVV.

This clone has only a few counts. J is TRBJ2-1 and V is TRBV28; 7 bases align to TRBD1. The J segment lost 0 bases and the V segment lost 4 bases, leaving 6 bases of the junction unmatched. This CDR3 comprises 16 residues. The germline V gene encodes CDR1 MDHEN and CDR2 SYDVKM. As DNA, the CDR3 is TGTGCCAGCAGTTCTCAGGGGGTTTACTCCTACAATGAGCAGTTCTTC. Protein: CASSSQGVYSYNEQFF.

The chain recombines TRBV9 with TRBJ1-4; D might be TRBD1 (5 bases). Germline V gene sequence: CDR1 SGDLS, CDR2 YYNGEE. This CDR3 has 16 residues. Trimming pared 2 bases from V and 5 bases from J, leaving 16 bases between. The CDR3 is CASSVSGTVKNEKLFF. CDR3 coding DNA: TGTGCCAGCAGCGTGTCAGGGACTGTCAAAAATGAAAAACTGTTTTTT.

The rearrangement uses TRBV3-1 (or the pseudogene TRBV3-2) and TRBJ2-7, with TRBD2 as a possible D gene (5 bases). This CDR3 spans 12 amino acids. Trimming removed 1 base from V and 12 bases from J, with 13 bases in between. Per germline, CDR1 LGHDT and CDR2 YNNKEL (reference sequence). The CDR3 DNA sequence: TGTGCCAGCAGCCAAGGTCTAGGGCTAGCGTACTTC. Translation: CASSQGLGLAYF.

The genes are TRBV6-1 and TRBJ1-6; D not resolved. The germline V and J ends were trimmed by 4 bases and 0 bases, with 13 bases remaining between them. Germline lookup yields CDR1 MNHNS and CDR2 SASEGT. The CDR3 runs to 17 residues. DNA of the CDR3: TGTGCCAGCAGTGGCCTGGCAGCGAGCTCCTATAATTCACCCCTCCACTTT. Amino acids: CASSGLAASSYNSPLHF.

The rearrangement uses TRBV2 and TRBJ1-4, with 7 bases fitting TRBD1. CDR3 size: 14 residues. Germline-derived CDR1 and CDR2 are SNHLY and FYNNEI. V gave up 6 bases and J gave up 6 bases; unmatched junction bases: 7. DNA of the CDR3: TGTGCCAGCAGCCGGGACAGAACGGATGAAAAACTGTTTTTT. Its protein is CASSRDRTDEKLFF.

V usage is TRBV5-6 and J usage is TRBJ1-5; TRBD1 might be the D (6 bases). CDR1 SGHDT and CDR2 YYEEEE come from the germline V gene. There are 17 residues in the CDR3. The germline V and J ends were trimmed by 1 base and 3 bases, with 17 bases remaining between them. CDR3 DNA sequence: TGTGCCAGCAGCTTGTTCGGTAATGACAGGTCCAATCAGCCCCAGCATTTT. It encodes CASSLFGNDRSNQPQHF. The full variable domain, rest sourced from reference TRBV5-6 and TRBJ1-5, is DAGVTQSPTHLIKTRGQQVTLRCSPKSGHDTVSWYQQALGQGPQFIFQYYEEEERQRGNFPDRFSGHQFPNYSSELNVNALLLGDSALYLCASSLFGNDRSNQPQHFGDGTRLSIL.

This sequence joins TRBV9 and TRBJ2-2; 9 bases are a match to TRBD2. Germline V gives CDR1 SGDLS, CDR2 YYNGEE. Unmatched junction bases numbered 6, after V lost 0 bases and J lost 6 bases. CDR3 length: 16 residues. The CDR3 loop reads CASSVGIAGVAGELFF. The CDR3 nucleotides read TGTGCCAGCAGCGTAGGAATAGCGGGAGTGGCCGGGGAGCTGTTTTTT.

The rearrangement joins TRBV10-3 to TRBJ2-3, with 8 bases identical to TRBD2. With 4 bases clipped from V and 4 bases from J, the junction kept 1 base outside the gene matches. The germline V gene has CDR1 ENHRY and CDR2 SYGVKD. This CDR3 contains 13 residues. CDR3 nucleotide sequence: TGTGCCATCAGTGCAGCGGGAGCAGATACGCAGTATTTT. Translation gives CAISAAGADTQYF.

This clone turned up a few times. V is TRBV19 and J is TRBJ1-1; 7 bases are shared with TRBD1. The CDR3 sequence is 16 residues long. J was trimmed by 4 bases and V by 10 bases; bases with no gene match: 18. Germline loops: CDR1 LNHDA, CDR2 SQIVND (reference sequence). CDR3 sequence: CATLGSGTASSTEAFF. CDR3 DNA: TGTGCCACCCTAGGCTCCGGGACAGCTAGTAGCACTGAAGCTTTCTTT.